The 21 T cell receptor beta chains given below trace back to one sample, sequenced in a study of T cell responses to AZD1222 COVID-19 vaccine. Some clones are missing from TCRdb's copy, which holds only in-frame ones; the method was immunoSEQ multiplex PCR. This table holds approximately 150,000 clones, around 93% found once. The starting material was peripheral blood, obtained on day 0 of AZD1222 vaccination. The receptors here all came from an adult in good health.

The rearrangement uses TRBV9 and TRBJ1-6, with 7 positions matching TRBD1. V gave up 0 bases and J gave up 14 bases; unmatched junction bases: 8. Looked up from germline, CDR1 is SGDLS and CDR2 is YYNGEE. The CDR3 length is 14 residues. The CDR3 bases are TGTGCCAGCAGCGTAGAGGGAGGGGGCGAGGCCCTCCACTTT. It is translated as CASSVEGGGEALHF. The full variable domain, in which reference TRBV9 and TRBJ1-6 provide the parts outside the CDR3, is DSGVTQTPKHLITATGQRVTLRCSPRSGDLSVYWYQQSLDQGLQFLIQYYNGEERAKGNILERFSAQQFPDLHSELNLSSLELGDSALYFCASSVEGGGEALHFGNGTRLTVT.

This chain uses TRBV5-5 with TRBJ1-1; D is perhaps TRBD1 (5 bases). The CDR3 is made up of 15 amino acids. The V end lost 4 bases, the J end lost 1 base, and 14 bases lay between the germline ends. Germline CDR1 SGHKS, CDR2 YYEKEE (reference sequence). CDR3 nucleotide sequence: TGTGCCAGCAGCCAAAACCCGACAGCGAACACTGAAGCTTTCTTT. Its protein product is CASSQNPTANTEAFF.

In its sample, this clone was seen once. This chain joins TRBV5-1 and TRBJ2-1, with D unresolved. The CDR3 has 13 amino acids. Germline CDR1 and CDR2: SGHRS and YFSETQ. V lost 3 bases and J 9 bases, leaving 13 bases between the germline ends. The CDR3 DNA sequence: TGCGCCAGCAGCTATGGCCTGAGGAGTGAGCAGTTCTTC. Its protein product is CASSYGLRSEQFF.

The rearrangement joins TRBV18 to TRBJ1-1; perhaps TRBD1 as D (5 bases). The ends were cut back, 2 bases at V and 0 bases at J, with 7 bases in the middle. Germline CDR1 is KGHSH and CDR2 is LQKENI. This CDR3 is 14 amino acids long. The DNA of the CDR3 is TGTGCCAGCTCACCAACAGGAATGAACACTGAAGCTTTCTTT. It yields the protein CASSPTGMNTEAFF.

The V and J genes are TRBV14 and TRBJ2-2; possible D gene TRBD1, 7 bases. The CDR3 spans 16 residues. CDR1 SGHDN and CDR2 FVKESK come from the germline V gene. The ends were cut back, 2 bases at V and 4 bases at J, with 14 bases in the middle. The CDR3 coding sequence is TGTGCCAGCAGCCAAAGGAGGGGGCAGAGCACCGGGGAGCTGTTTTTT. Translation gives CASSQRRGQSTGELFF.

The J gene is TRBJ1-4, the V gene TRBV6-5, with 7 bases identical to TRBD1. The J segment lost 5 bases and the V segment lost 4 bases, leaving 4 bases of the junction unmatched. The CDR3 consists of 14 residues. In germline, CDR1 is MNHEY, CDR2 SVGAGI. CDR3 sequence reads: CASSSDRVNEKLFF. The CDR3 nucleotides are TGTGCCAGCAGTTCCGACAGGGTAAATGAAAAACTGTTTTTT.

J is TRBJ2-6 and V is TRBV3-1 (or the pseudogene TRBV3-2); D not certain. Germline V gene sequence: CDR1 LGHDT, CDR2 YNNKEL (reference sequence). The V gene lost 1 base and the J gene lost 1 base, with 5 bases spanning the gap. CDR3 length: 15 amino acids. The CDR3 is CASSQVWSGANVLTF. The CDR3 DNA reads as TGTGCCAGCAGCCAAGTCTGGTCTGGGGCCAACGTCCTGACTTTC.

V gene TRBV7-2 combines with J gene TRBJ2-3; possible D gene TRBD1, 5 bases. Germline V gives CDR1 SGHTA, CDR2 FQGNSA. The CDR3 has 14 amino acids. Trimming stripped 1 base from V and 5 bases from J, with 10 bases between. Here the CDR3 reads CASSLVGQGDTQYF. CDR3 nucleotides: TGTGCCAGCAGCTTAGTAGGCCAGGGAGATACGCAGTATTTT.

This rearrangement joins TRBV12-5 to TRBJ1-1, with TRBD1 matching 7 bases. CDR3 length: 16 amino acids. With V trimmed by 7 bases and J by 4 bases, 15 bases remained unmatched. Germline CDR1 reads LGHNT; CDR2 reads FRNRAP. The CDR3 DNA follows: TGTGCTAGTGCCCCCCCCCGACAGGGTGGGGTCACTGAAGCTTTCTTT. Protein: CASAPPRQGGVTEAFF.

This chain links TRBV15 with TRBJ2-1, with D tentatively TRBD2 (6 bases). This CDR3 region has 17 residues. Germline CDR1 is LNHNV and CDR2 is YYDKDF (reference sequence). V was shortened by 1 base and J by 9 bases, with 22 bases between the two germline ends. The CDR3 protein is CATSRGGGTGVIGEQFF. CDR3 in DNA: TGTGCCACCAGCAGAGGGGGCGGGACGGGAGTTATTGGTGAGCAGTTCTTC.

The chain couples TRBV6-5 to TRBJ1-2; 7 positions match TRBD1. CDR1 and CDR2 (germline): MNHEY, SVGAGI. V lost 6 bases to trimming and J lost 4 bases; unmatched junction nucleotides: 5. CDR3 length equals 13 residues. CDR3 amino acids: CASSRGEPYGYTF. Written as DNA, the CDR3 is TGTGCCAGCAGCAGGGGGGAACCCTATGGCTACACCTTC.

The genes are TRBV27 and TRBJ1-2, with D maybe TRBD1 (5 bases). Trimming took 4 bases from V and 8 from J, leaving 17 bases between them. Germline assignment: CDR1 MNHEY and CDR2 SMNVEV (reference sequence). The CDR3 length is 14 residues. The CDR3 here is CASSSATRERGYTF. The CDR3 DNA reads TGTGCCAGCAGTTCCGCCACCAGGGAGCGGGGCTACACCTTC.

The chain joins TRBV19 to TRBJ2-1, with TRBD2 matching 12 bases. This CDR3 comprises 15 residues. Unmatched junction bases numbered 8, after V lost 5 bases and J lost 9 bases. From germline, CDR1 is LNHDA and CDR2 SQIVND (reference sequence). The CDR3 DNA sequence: TGTGCCAGTAGTCTCGAGACTAGCGGGAGTGCTGAGCAGTTCTTC. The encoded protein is CASSLETSGSAEQFF.

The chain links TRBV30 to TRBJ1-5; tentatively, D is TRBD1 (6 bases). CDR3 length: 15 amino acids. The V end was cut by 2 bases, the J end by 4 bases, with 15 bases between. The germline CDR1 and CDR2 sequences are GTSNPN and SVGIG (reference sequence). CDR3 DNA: TGTGCCTGGAGTTTTGCAGGGGTTAGTAATCAGCCCCAGCATTTT. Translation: CAWSFAGVSNQPQHF.

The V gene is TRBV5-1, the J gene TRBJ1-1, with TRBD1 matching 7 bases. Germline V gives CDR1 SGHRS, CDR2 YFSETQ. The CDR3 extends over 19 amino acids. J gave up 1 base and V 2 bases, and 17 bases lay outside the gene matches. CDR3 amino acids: CASSFVSVAGGVRNTEAFF. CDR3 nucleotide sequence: TGCGCCAGCAGCTTTGTTTCCGTGGCAGGGGGGGTTCGGAACACTGAAGCTTTCTTT.

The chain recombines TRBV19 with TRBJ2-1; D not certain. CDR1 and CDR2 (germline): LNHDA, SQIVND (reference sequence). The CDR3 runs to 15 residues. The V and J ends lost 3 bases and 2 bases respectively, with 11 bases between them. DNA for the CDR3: TGTGCCAGTAGTATCGGCATCCCACCCTACAATGAGCAGTTCTTC. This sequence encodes CASSIGIPPYNEQFF.

Here the CDR3 reads CASRPSGNEQFF. CDR3 bases: TGTGCCAGCAGACCCTCTGGCAATGAGCAGTTCTTC. The chain uses TRBV6-5 and TRBJ2-1; the D is unclear. The CDR3 consists of 12 residues. Trimming removed 6 bases from V and 6 bases from J, with 9 bases in between. Germline CDR1 MNHEY, CDR2 SVGAGI.

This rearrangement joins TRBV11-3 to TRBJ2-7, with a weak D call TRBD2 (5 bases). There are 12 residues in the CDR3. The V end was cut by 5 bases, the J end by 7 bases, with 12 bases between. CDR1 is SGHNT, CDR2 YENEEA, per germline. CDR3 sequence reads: CASSEGPGEQYF. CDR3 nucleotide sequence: TGTGCCAGCAGCGAGGGCCCTGGGGAGCAGTACTTC.

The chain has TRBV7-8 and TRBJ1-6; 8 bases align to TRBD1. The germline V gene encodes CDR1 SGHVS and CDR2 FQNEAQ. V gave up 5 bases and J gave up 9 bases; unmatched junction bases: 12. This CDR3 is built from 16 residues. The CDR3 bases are TGTGCCAGCAGCCCCTTTTCACAGGGGGTCAGTTCACCCCTCCACTTT. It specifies CASSPFSQGVSSPLHF.

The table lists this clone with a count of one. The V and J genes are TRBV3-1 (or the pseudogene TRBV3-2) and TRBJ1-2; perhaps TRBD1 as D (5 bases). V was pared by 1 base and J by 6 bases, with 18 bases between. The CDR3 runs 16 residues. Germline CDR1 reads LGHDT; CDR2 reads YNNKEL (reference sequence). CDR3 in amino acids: CASSQVGAGKLHGYTF. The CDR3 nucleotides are TGTGCCAGCAGCCAAGTTGGGGCAGGGAAGTTGCATGGCTACACCTTC.

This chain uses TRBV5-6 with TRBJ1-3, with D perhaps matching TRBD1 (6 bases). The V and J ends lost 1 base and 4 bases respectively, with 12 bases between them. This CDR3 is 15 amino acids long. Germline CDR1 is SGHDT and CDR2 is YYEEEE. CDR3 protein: CASSLPGAEGNTIYF. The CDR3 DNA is TGTGCCAGCAGCTTGCCAGGGGCCGAAGGAAACACCATATATTTT.